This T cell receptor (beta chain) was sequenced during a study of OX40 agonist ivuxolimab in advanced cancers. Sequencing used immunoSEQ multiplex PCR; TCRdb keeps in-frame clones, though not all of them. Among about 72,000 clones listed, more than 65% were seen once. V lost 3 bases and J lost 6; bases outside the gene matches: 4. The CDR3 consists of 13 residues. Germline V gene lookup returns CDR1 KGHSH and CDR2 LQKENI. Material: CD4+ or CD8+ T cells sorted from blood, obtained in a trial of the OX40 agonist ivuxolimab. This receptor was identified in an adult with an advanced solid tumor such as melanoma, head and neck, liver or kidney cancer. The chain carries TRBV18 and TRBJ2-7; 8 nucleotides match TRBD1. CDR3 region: CASSPIDRGEQYF. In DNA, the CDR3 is TGTGCCAGCTCACCGATCGACAGGGGCGAGCAGTACTTC.